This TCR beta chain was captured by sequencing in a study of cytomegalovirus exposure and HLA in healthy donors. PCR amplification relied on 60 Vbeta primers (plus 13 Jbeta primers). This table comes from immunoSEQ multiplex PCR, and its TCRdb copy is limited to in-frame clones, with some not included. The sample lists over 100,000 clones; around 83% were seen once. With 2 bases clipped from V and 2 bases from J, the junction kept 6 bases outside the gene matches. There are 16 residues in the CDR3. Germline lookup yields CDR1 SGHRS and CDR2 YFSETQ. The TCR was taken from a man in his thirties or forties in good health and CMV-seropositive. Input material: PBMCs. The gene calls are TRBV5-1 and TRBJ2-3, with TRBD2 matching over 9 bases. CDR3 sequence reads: CASSLPTSGTTDTQYF. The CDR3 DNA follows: TGCGCCAGCAGCTTACCGACTAGCGGAACCACAGATACGCAGTATTTT. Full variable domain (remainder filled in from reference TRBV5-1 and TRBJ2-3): KAGVTQTPRYLIKTRGQQVTLSCSPISGHRSVSWYQQTPGQGLQFLFEYFSETQRNKGNFPGRFSGRQFSNSRSEMNVSTLELGDSALYLCASSLPTSGTTDTQYFGPGTRLTVL.